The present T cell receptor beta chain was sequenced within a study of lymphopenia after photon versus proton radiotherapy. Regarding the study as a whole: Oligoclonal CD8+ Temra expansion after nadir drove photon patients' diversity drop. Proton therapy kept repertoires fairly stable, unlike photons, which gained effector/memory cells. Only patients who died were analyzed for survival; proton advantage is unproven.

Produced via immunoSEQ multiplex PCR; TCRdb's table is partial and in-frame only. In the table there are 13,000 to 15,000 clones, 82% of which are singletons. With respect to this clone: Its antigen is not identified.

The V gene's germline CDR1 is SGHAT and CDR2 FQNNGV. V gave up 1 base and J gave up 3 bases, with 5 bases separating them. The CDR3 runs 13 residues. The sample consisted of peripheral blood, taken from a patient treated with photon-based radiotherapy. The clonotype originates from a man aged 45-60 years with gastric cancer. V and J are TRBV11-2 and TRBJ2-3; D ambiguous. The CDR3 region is CASSLAGTDTQYF. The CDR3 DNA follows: TGTGCCAGCAGCTTAGCCGGGACAGATACGCAGTATTTT.